The entry below gives a single T cell receptor beta chain sequence along with its context. Per the study methods: Counts of nucleated cells, estimated from reference gene primer amplification, were obtained. Libraries were prepared by immunoSEQ multiplex PCR; TCRdb keeps only in-frame clonotypes and omits some of them. Clone size and V and J calls were adopted from that table, with D and trimming inferred from the DNA. The table shows 300,000 to 350,000 clones, with almost 90% occurring only once. This sample is part of a study of blood T cell repertoires in COVID-19. Study background: The cDNA or gDNA used as material had been derived from T cells, B-cell-depleted T cells, or PBMCs.

Trimming removed 6 bases from V and 0 bases from J, with 14 bases in between. Germline CDR1 and CDR2: KGHSH and LQKENI. This CDR3 region has 15 residues. All enrollees were roughly 18 to 100 years old and from roughly 26 US areas. The study assigned cohorts using participant-reported clinical history. The chain recombines TRBV18 with TRBJ1-1; D remains unclear. The sequenced material came from PBMCs or T cells enriched from blood (not recorded which). This clonotype was sampled from a woman under 30 with acute COVID-19. The CDR3 sequence is CASSPREEVNTEAFF. The CDR3, as DNA: TGTGCCAGCTCGCCCCGCGAGGAGGTGAACACTGAAGCTTTCTTT. The whole variable domain, filled in from reference TRBV18 and TRBJ1-1, reads NAGVMQNPRHLVRRRGQEARLRCSPMKGHSHVYWYRQLPEEGLKFMVYLQKENIIDESGMPKERFSAEFPKEGPSILRIQQVVRGDSAAYFCASSPREEVNTEAFFGQGTRLTVV.